The text below deals with one TCR beta chain. Its matching antigen is unknown. The record originates from a study of shared clonotypes between healthy human individuals. Study-level information: A couple of women and a few men aged 18 to 49 made up the donors. Three CD4 naive, three CD4 memory, two CD8 naive and one CD8 memory plate were used per donor.

Produced via immunoSEQ multiplex PCR; TCRdb's table is partial and in-frame only. In the table there are hundreds of thousands of clones, approximately 96% of which are singletons. Naive CD8 populations comprised CD45RO-negative cells positively selected for CCR7, excluding terminally differentiated effector memory CD45RA+ cells. V was pared by 0 bases and J by 1 base, with 5 bases of the junction left unmatched. Germline-derived CDR1 and CDR2 are SNHLY and FYNNEI. The CDR3 loop spans 16 amino acids. Findings of the study overall: Estimated richness was generally greater in naive than memory subsets. Few donors limited the genetic and exposure-history diversity represented.

This rearrangement joins TRBV2 to TRBJ2-7; 8 bases line up with TRBD2. The TCR comes from a woman between 25 and 40 years old in good health. The sample was naive CD8+ T cells sorted from blood. The CDR3 DNA reads TGTGCCAGCAGTGAAGCGTCAGCGGGAGTATCCTACGAGCAGTACTTC. The encoded protein is CASSEASAGVSYEQYF.